This paragraph covers one T cell receptor (beta chain) sequence. The data were obtained in a study of blood T cell repertoires in COVID-19. Study overall: Sources were T cells, B-cell-depleted T cells, or PBMCs; the material itself was cDNA or gDNA.

Original processing methods: Nucleated cell number was recorded as an estimate derived from reference gene primer amplification. TCRdb's table, derived via immunoSEQ multiplex PCR, lists solely in-frame clones and lacks some. V and J calls and clone size are as listed in that table; D and trimming were resolved from the DNA. Here the sample spans about 210,000 clones, 92% being singletons. Deletions cut 0 bases from V and 11 bases from J, with 20 bases between. This CDR3 has 16 residues. In germline, CDR1 is MDHEN, CDR2 SYDVKM. The source is a man under 40 with acute or convalescent COVID-19. The gene calls are TRBV28 and TRBJ1-5; TRBD1 is a possible D gene (5 bases). Sample: peripheral blood. The chain's CDR3 is CASSLWGEGRLEAQHF. The DNA for the CDR3 is TGTGCCAGCAGTTTATGGGGGGAGGGTCGCCTGGAGGCCCAGCATTTT.